This TCR beta chain was found in a study of blood T cell repertoires in COVID-19. The overall study: Sites across the United States, Italy and Spain contributed samples from acute and convalescent COVID-19. T cells, B-cell-depleted T cells, or PBMCs supplied cDNA or gDNA.

CDR1 and CDR2 from the germline V gene are SGHNT and YYREEE (reference sequence). The CDR3 extends over 13 amino acids. V was pared by 4 bases and J by 1 base, with 7 bases between. Original processing notes: Counts of nucleated cells, estimated from reference gene primer amplification, were obtained. Sequencing was performed with immunoSEQ multiplex PCR; in TCRdb, only in-frame clones are kept and a portion is missing. The V and J calls and clone size were taken over from that table, and D and trimming were inferred from the DNA. The sample lists under 300,000 clones, around 87% occurring once. This clone was counted a single time.

The V gene is TRBV5-4, the J gene TRBJ2-3; maybe TRBD2 (5 bases). Sequenced input: peripheral blood. The sequence was obtained from a woman in her fifties or sixties with COVID-19, enrolled during active disease. CDR3 in DNA: TGTGCCAGCAGCCGGACTGGCACAGATACGCAGTATTTT. Its protein is CASSRTGTDTQYF.